Listed below are T cell receptor beta chains from one sample, sequenced in a study of lymphopenia after photon versus proton radiotherapy. This table comes from immunoSEQ multiplex PCR, and its TCRdb copy is limited to in-frame clones, with some not included. The table has tens of thousands of clones, 94% seen once. The sequencing here drew on peripheral blood, taken from a patient treated with photon-based radiotherapy. The receptors originated from a woman aged 45 to 65 with cholangiocarcinoma. Each CDR3 is given without its conserved first and last residue. D genes are given only for firm matches.

cdr3_aa	d_call	v_call	j_call
ASSPDRMQYEQY	-	TRBV7-2	TRBJ2-7
ASSLDERPEAF	-	TRBV7-8	TRBJ1-1
ASNQDGYTYEQY	-	TRBV10-2	TRBJ2-7
ASSFSLPQY	-	TRBV7-8	TRBJ2-3
ASSQSRTGGLETQY	TRBD1	TRBV7-2	TRBJ2-5
ASSANNPGVNEKLF	-	TRBV9	TRBJ1-4
ASSLLGGHEKLF	-	TRBV7-9	TRBJ1-4
SAGAGQGEQY	-	TRBV29-1	TRBJ2-7
ASSLILTGGDGYT	TRBD1	TRBV7-2	TRBJ1-2
SVSRGETQY	-	TRBV29-1	TRBJ2-5
ASSIGTGLTHGYT	-	TRBV19	TRBJ1-2